Described below is a single TCR beta chain sequence and its context. This sample was taken from a study of blood T cell repertoires in COVID-19. Turning to the study itself: Material from acute and convalescent COVID-19 was sourced from the United States, Italy and Spain.

The J segment lost 8 bases and the V segment lost 4 bases, leaving 11 bases of the junction unmatched. CDR1 is SGHRS, CDR2 YFSETQ, per germline. This CDR3 region has 16 residues. Original handling: Amplification of reference gene primers provided the estimated nucleated cell counts. The protocol was immunoSEQ multiplex PCR, while the TCRdb copy is restricted to in-frame clones and leaves out a portion. V and J calls and clone size are given by that table; D and trimming were obtained from the DNA. Of approximately 170,000 clones listed, around 82% are singletons. Sequencing was carried out using peripheral blood. This clonotype was sampled from a woman between 65 and 79 years old who had recovered from COVID-19. The chain combines TRBV5-1 with TRBJ1-4; TRBD1 aligns across 10 bases. CDR3 sequence: CASSPALGQGYEKLFF. The CDR3 coding sequence is TGCGCCAGCAGCCCGGCCCTGGGACAGGGGTACGAAAAACTGTTTTTT. The variable domain in full, completed from reference TRBV5-1 and TRBJ1-4, reads KAGVTQTPRYLIKTRGQQVTLSCSPISGHRSVSWYQQTPGQGLQFLFEYFSETQRNKGNFPGRFSGRQFSNSRSEMNVSTLELGDSALYLCASSPALGQGYEKLFFGSGTQLSVL.